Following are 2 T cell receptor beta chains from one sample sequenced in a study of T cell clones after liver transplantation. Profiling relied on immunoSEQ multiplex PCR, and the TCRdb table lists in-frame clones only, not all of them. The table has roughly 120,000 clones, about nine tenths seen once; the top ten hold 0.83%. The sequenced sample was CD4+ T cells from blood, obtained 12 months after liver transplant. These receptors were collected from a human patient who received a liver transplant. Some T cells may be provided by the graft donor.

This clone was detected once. CDR3 sequence (DNA): TGTGCCAGCAGTAGCAGACTCCCTGGAAACACCATATATTTT. Its translation is CASSSRLPGNTIYF. The chain carries TRBV2 and TRBJ1-3; D not resolved. V lost 5 bases to trimming and J lost 2 bases, with 10 bases between them. CDR1 and CDR2 from the germline V gene are SNHLY and FYNNEI. The CDR3 totals 14 residues.

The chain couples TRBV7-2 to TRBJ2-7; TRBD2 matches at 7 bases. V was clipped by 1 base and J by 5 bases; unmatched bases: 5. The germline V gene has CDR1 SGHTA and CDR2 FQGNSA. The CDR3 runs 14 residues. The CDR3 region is CASSLVLASHEQYF. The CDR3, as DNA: TGTGCCAGCAGCTTAGTACTAGCGTCCCACGAGCAGTACTTC.